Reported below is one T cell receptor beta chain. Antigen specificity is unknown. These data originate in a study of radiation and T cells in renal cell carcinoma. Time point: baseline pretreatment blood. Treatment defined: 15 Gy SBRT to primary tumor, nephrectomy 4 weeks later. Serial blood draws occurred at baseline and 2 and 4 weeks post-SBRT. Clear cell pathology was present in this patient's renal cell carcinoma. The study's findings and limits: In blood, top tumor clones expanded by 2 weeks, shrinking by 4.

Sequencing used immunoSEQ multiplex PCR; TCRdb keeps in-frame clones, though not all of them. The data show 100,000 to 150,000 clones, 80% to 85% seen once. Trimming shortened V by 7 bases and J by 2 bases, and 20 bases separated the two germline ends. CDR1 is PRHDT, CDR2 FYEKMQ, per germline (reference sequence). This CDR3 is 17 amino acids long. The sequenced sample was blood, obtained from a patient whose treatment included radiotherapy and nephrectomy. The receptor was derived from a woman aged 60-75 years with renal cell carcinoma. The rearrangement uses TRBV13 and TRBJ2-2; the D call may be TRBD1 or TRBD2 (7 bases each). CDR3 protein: CASTETQGGLNTGELFF. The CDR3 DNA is TGTGCCAGCACCGAGACCCAGGGGGGACTAAACACCGGGGAGCTGTTTTTT.